This T cell receptor beta chain was sequenced during a study of long-term antiretroviral therapy in people with HIV. General study results and limits: Repertoires from HIV showed CDR3 length ranges narrower than those of controls.

Worth noting for this clone: The target antigen is unknown.

Researchers ran immunoSEQ v3.0 at survey level. Clones were sequenced by immunoSEQ multiplex PCR, and TCRdb holds only the in-frame ones, with some missing. This table has tens of thousands of clones, more than 75% appearing once. The TCR originated in a man aged 35-49 years with HIV. The sequences come from unsorted PBMCs, collected 4.7 to 5 years after starting antiretroviral therapy.

CDR3 sequence (DNA): TGTGCCAGCAGGGACAGCAATCAGCCCCAGCATTTT. Protein product: CASRDSNQPQHF. J is TRBJ1-5 and V is TRBV2; D ambiguous. The CDR3 totals 12 residues. Per the germline V gene, CDR1 is SNHLY and CDR2 is FYNNEI. Trimming cost V 6 bases and J 1 base, with 4 bases left between them.